This T cell receptor (beta chain) derives from a study of blood T cell repertoires in COVID-19. Study context: Acute-phase and convalescent COVID-19 samples originated in the United States, Italy and Spain.

This CDR3 region has 17 residues. The V gene's germline CDR1 is SGHVS and CDR2 FQNEAQ. The V and J ends lost 5 bases and 0 bases respectively, with 19 bases between them. The repertoire was sequenced with immunoSEQ multiplex PCR; TCRdb's copy has only in-frame clones and lacks some. The sample has about 210,000 clones; around 85% are singletons. The sample consisted of peripheral blood. V is TRBV7-8 and J is TRBJ1-1; tentative D call: TRBD1 (6 bases). The TCR originated in a man between 40 and 49 years old with acute or convalescent COVID-19. In DNA form, the CDR3 reads TGTGCCAGCAGCCCGAAGGGACCCGGGACAATGAACACTGAAGCTTTCTTT. It translates to CASSPKGPGTMNTEAFF.